Presented here are 6 T cell receptor beta chains from one specimen sequenced in a study of blood T cell repertoires in COVID-19. The table came from immunoSEQ multiplex PCR; TCRdb's copy has only in-frame clones and leaves some out. The sample lists fewer than 120,000 clones; roughly 82% were seen once. Sequencing was done on a sample of peripheral blood. The source of these receptors is a woman in her sixties or seventies with acute or convalescent COVID-19.

As concerns this clone: Other DNA sequences in the sample encode the same CDR3. CDR3 bases: TGTGCCATCGGGACAGCGAACACTGAAGCTTTCTTT. Encoded protein: CAIGTANTEAFF. The chain employs TRBV10-3 and TRBJ1-1; 7 nucleotides agree with TRBD1. The junction had 1 base not matched to a gene; V was cut back by 8 bases and J by 1 base. The CDR3 consists of 12 residues. Germline values: CDR1 ENHRY, CDR2 SYGVKD.

This clone has only one observation. V usage is TRBV20-1 and J usage is TRBJ1-2; maybe TRBD1 (5 bases). Germline V lookup: CDR1 DFQATT, CDR2 SNEGSKA (reference sequence). This CDR3 has 8 amino acids. Trimming shortened V by 5 bases and J by 13 bases, and 8 bases separated the two germline ends. Written as DNA, the CDR3 is TGCAGTGCTCCGGGGGGCACCTTC. Encoded protein: CSAPGGTF.

This clone has just a few counts. This chain links TRBV5-1 with TRBJ2-7, with no clear D. Germline assignment: CDR1 SGHRS and CDR2 YFSETQ. Trimming took off 4 bases at V and 6 bases at J, with 17 bases between the two ends. CDR3 length: 14 amino acids. CDR3 nucleotides: TGCGCCAGCAGCCCCCCCAACAGTGGGTTCGAGCAGTACTTC. Translated: CASSPPNSGFEQYF.

The chain employs TRBV5-4 and TRBJ1-2; 7 nucleotides line up with TRBD1. Trimming removed 10 bases from V and 3 bases from J; junction bases left unmatched: 9. The CDR3 sequence is 13 residues long. Germline V gene sequence: CDR1 SGHNT, CDR2 YYREEE (reference sequence). The CDR3 is CALQGGMDYGYTF. The DNA of the CDR3 is TGTGCCCTGCAGGGGGGTATGGACTATGGCTACACCTTC.

The chain employs TRBV5-1 and TRBJ1-1; unclear D gene. Germline V gene lookup returns CDR1 SGHRS and CDR2 YFSETQ. The germline V and J ends were trimmed by 7 bases and 1 base, with 17 bases remaining between them. This CDR3 contains 15 residues. CDR3 bases: TGCGCCAGCGGCCCGGGGTTAATGTGGAACACTGAAGCTTTCTTT. It encodes CASGPGLMWNTEAFF.

This sequence joins TRBV9 and TRBJ2-5; 9 bases fit TRBD1. Germline lookup yields CDR1 SGDLS and CDR2 YYNGEE. The CDR3 totals 19 residues. Trimming at V came to 0 bases and at J to 5 bases, leaving 17 bases not matched to a gene. The CDR3 reads CASSVGEGPGQGSKETQYF. The CDR3, as DNA: TGTGCCAGCAGCGTAGGGGAGGGTCCGGGACAGGGTAGCAAGGAGACCCAGTACTTC. The complete variable domain, with remaining parts taken from reference TRBV9 and TRBJ2-5, reads DSGVTQTPKHLITATGQRVTLRCSPRSGDLSVYWYQQSLDQGLQFLIQYYNGEERAKGNILERFSAQQFPDLHSELNLSSLELGDSALYFCASSVGEGPGQGSKETQYFGPGTRLLVL.